The rows below give T cell receptor beta chains drawn from one sample of a study of PD-1 blockade in classical Hodgkin lymphoma. Profiling relied on immunoSEQ multiplex PCR, and the TCRdb table lists in-frame clones only, not all of them. The table lists around 53,000 clones, about three quarters of them singletons. Sequenced material: peripheral blood mononuclear cells (PBMCs), taken before the fourth cycle of nivolumab. Receptors originate from a human donor with classical Hodgkin lymphoma. Both conserved end residues are part of each CDR3. Each record gives: V gene, D gene, J gene, clone size, CDR3 DNA, CDR3 protein. D genes are given only for firm matches. Where a row states a size, it is once, few, many or the class of an expanded clone; other rows omit it.

TRBV29-1	NA	TRBJ2-1	NA	TGCAGCGTTGAAGAGCTGGCGGCCCGAATAAATGAGCAGTTCTTC	CSVEELAARINEQFF
TRBV19	TRBD1	TRBJ1-5	few	TGTGCCAGTAGTTCTCCGGGACAGGGGCTGAATCAGCCCCAGCATTTT	CASSSPGQGLNQPQHF
TRBV7-6	NA	TRBJ2-3	once	TGTGCCAGCAGCTTTCCAGCACCCACAGATACGCAGTATTTT	CASSFPAPTDTQYF
TRBV6-5	NA	TRBJ2-5	NA	TGTGCCAGCAGTTATAGGGAGACCCAGTACTTC	CASSYRETQYF
TRBV10-2	NA	TRBJ2-7	NA	TGCGCCAGCAGCCCGAGCTCCTACGAGCAGTACTTC	CASSPSSYEQYF
TRBV9	TRBD2	TRBJ2-7	NA	TGTGCCAGCAGCGCCGGACTAGCGGACTCCTACGAGCAGTACTTC	CASSAGLADSYEQYF
TRBV6-5	TRBD1	TRBJ1-2	NA	TGTGCCAGCAGCCTGACAGGGAACGGCTACACCTTC	CASSLTGNGYTF
TRBV7-8	NA	TRBJ1-1	NA	TGTGCCAGCAGCTTATACTCAGGGAGGAACACTGAAGCTTTCTTT	CASSLYSGRNTEAFF
TRBV27	TRBD2	TRBJ2-1	NA	TGTGCCAGCAGTCCCCTATCTAGCGGGAGCTACAATGAGCAGTTCTTC	CASSPLSSGSYNEQFF
TRBV11-2	TRBD1	TRBJ1-2	NA	TGTGCCAGCAGCTTAGCGGGACAGGGGCACTATGGCTACACCTTC	CASSLAGQGHYGYTF
TRBV5-1	TRBD1	TRBJ2-7	NA	TGCGCCAGCAGCTCCGGGACAGGGGACGAGCAGTACTTC	CASSSGTGDEQYF
TRBV21-1	NA	TRBJ1-2	NA	TGTGCCAGCAGCAAATTTGGGACAGGGGGGTATGGCTACACCTTC	CASSKFGTGGYGYTF
TRBV11-3	NA	TRBJ2-1	NA	TGTGCCAGCAGCACAGGGTCCTACAATGAGCAGTTCTTC	CASSTGSYNEQFF
TRBV7-9	NA	TRBJ1-5	many	TGTGCCAGCAGGGCCAAAGGACCCAATCAGCCCCAGCATTTT	CASRAKGPNQPQHF
TRBV5-1	NA	TRBJ2-3	NA	TGCGCCAGCAGCTTTGGGAACAGCATCACAGATACGCAGTATTTT	CASSFGNSITDTQYF
TRBV6-5	NA	TRBJ1-3	few	TGTGCCAGCAGAAGGACTGTTGCCGGAAACACCATATATTTT	CASRRTVAGNTIYF